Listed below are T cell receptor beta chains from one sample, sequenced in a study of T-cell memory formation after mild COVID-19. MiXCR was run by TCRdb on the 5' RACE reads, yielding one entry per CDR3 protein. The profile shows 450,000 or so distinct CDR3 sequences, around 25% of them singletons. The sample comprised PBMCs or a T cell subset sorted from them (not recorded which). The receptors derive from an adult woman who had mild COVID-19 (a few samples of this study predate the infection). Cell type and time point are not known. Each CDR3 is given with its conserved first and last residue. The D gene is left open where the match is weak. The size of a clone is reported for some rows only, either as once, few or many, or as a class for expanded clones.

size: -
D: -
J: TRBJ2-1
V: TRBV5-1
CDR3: CASSLNGDNEQFF
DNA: TGCGCCAGCAGCTTGAACGGTGACAATGAGCAGTTCTTC

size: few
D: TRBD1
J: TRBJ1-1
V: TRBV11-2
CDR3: CASSRIQGRGTEAFF
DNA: TGTGCCAGCAGCCGGATACAGGGGAGGGGCACTGAAGCTTTCTTT

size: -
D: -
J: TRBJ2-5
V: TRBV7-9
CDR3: CASSLAHTEQQTQYF
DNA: TGTGCCAGCAGCTTAGCCCATACAGAGCAGCAGACCCAGTACTTC

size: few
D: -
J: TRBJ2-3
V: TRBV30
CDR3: CAWRALRTPSTDTQYF
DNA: TGTGCCTGGAGGGCCCTTCGGACACCTAGCACAGATACGCAGTATTTT

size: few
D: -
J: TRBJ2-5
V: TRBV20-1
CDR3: CSAGTPMETQYF
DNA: TGCAGTGCCGGGACTCCCATGGAGACCCAGTACTTC

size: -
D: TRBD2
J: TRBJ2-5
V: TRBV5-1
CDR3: CASSSRLAGRETQYF
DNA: TGCGCCAGCAGCTCCCGACTAGCGGGACGGGAGACCCAGTACTTC

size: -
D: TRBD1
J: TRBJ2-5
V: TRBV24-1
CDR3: CATSDTASRYDRGETQYF
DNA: TGTGCCACCAGTGATACCGCCTCTCGATATGACAGGGGAGAGACCCAGTACTTC

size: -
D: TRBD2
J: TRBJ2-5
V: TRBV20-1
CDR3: CSADAGGGETQYF
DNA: TGCAGTGCGGATGCGGGAGGTGGGGAGACCCAGTACTTC

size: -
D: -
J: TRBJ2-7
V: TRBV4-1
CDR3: CASSWTQWEEQYF
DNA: TGCGCCAGCAGCTGGACTCAATGGGAGGAGCAGTACTTC

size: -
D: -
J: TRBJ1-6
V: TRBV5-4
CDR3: CASSSLRDMLNSPLHF
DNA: TGTGCCAGCAGCTCGCTCCGGGACATGCTTAATTCACCCCTCCACTTT

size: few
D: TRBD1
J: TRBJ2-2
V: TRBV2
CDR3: CASSMTVDRVLSGELFF
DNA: TGTGCCAGCAGTATGACAGTAGACAGGGTCCTCTCCGGGGAGCTGTTTTTT

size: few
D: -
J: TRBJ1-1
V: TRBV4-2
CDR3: CASSQDWAGKNTEAFF
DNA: TGTGCCAGCAGCCAAGATTGGGCAGGGAAGAACACTGAAGCTTTCTTT

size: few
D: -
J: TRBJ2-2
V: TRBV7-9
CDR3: CASSGRDRPNTGELFF
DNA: TGTGCCAGCAGCGGGCGGGACCGGCCGAACACCGGGGAGCTGTTTTTT

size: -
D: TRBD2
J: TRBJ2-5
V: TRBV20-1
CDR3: CSARDKAGGVQETQYF
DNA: TGCAGTGCTAGAGATAAGGCCGGGGGGGTCCAAGAGACCCAGTACTTC

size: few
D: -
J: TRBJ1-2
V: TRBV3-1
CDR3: CASSQVGQYYGYTF
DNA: TGTGCCAGCAGCCAAGTCGGGCAATACTATGGCTACACCTTC

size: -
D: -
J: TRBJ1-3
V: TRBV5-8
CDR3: CASRGGLSSGNTIYF
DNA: TGTGCCAGCAGGGGGGGACTGAGCTCTGGAAACACCATATATTTT

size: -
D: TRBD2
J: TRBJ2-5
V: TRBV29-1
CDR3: CSVDALAEGIGGETQYF
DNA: TGCAGCGTTGATGCGCTAGCGGAGGGTATCGGGGGAGAGACCCAGTACTTC

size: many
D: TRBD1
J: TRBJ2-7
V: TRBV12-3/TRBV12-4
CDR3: CASSSETGSGEQYF
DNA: TGTGCCAGCAGTTCAGAGACAGGGTCGGGGGAGCAGTACTTC

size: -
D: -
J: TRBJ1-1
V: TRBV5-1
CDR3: CASSPPADEAFF
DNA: TGCGCCAGCAGCCCACCCGCAGATGAAGCTTTCTTT

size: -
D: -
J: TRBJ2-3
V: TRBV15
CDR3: CATSRAFLSTDTQYF
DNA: TGTGCCACCAGCAGAGCATTTCTAAGCACAGATACGCAGTATTTT

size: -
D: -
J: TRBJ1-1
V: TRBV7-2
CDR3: CASSLSSADTEAFF
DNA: TGTGCCAGCAGCTTAAGCTCAGCGGACACTGAAGCTTTCTTT

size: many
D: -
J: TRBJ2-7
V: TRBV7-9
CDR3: CASSFDRNYEQYF
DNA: TGTGCCAGCAGCTTCGACAGAAACTACGAGCAGTACTTC

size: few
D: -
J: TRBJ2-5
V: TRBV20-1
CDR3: CSARAVQGNQETQYF
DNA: TGCAGTGCTAGGGCGGTTCAGGGGAACCAAGAGACCCAGTACTTC

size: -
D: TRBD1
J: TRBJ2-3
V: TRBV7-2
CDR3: CASSFGTGSTDTQYF
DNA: TGTGCCAGCAGCTTCGGGACAGGGAGCACAGATACGCAGTATTTT

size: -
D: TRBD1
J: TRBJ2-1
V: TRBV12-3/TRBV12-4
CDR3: CASSTSGTGANEQFF
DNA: TGTGCCAGCAGTACCTCCGGGACAGGGGCGAATGAGCAGTTCTTC

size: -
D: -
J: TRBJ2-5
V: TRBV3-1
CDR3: CASSQEGAPPETQYF
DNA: TGTGCCAGCAGCCAAGAGGGGGCCCCACCAGAGACCCAGTACTTC

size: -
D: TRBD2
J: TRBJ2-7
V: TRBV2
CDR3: CASIPEAGASYEQYF
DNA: TGTGCCAGCATCCCCGAGGCGGGAGCAAGCTACGAGCAGTACTTC

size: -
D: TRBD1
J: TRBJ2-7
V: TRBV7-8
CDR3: CASSTPGTGISYEQYF
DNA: TGTGCCAGCAGCACACCCGGGACAGGGATTTCCTACGAGCAGTACTTC

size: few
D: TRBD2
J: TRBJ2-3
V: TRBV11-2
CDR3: CASSSLAGGLTDTQYF
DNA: TGTGCCAGCAGCTCGCTAGCGGGGGGGCTGACAGATACGCAGTATTTT

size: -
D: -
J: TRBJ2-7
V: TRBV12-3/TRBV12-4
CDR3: CASSLGPRGNEQYF
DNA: TGTGCCAGCAGTTTAGGGCCCCGGGGCAACGAGCAGTACTTC

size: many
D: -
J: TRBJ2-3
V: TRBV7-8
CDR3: CASSLAPSTDTQYF
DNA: TGTGCCAGCAGCTTAGCGCCTAGCACAGATACGCAGTATTTT

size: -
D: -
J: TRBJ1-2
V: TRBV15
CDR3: CATSHRVGGGYTF
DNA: TGTGCCACCAGCCACAGGGTCGGGGGCGGCTACACCTTC